The present T cell receptor (beta chain) was sequenced within a study of Ad26.COV2.S vaccination and SARS-CoV-2 variants. Here immunoSEQ multiplex PCR was the method, and the copy in TCRdb shows in-frame clones only, minus some. The sample yields roughly 500,000 clones, about 88% seen once. The treatment was: roughly 18 received Ad26.COV2.S at low or high dose, single or two shots; a few received placebo; per-sample allocation not given. The study sampled participants on day 63 after the first vaccine or placebo injection. Germline-derived CDR1 and CDR2 are SGHVS and FQNEAQ. V lost 3 bases, J lost 12 bases, and 18 bases lay in between. This CDR3 contains 14 residues.

This chain connects TRBV7-8 to TRBJ2-1; D is uncertain. This material consisted of peripheral blood, taken in a trial of Ad26.COV2.S vaccine versus placebo. The source is a person between 18 and 60 years old who received the Ad26.COV2.S COVID-19 vaccine or a placebo. CDR3 sequence (DNA): TGTGCCAGCAGCTTGTCCACAGCGCCTTTAGGGCAGTTCTTC. It specifies CASSLSTAPLGQFF.